The sequence of this T cell receptor (beta chain) was determined in a study of T cells after posttransplantation cyclophosphamide. General study results and limits: Skin or GI-infiltrating T cells shared few TRB sequences with blood. Donor CD8+ memory clones often dominated recipient blood repertoires at later times. After PTCy, TRB diversity resembled that of CNI/methotrexate controls.

This CDR3 is 15 amino acids long. The V and J ends lost 0 bases and 8 bases, in that order; junction bases with no gene match: 9. In germline, CDR1 is SGHDT, CDR2 YYEEEE. TCRdb's copy holds only in-frame clones and misses some; the assay was immunoSEQ multiplex PCR. The profile shows tens of thousands of clones, roughly 90% of them singletons. A note on this clone: Its antigen is still unknown.

Controls had myeloablative marrow grafts with methotrexate and calcineurin inhibitor, sampled at 1 year. The genes are TRBV5-6 and TRBJ2-7, with 9 bases lining up with TRBD2. The TCR sequence derives from a female patient aged 50-59 years who received an allogeneic stem cell transplant from an unrelated donor, was CMV-positive, and had chronic GVHD only. Some T cells may trace back to the graft donor. Material: PBMCs, obtained after an allogeneic stem cell transplant with a calcineurin inhibitor and methotrexate. CDR3 amino acids: CASSLGAGGPPKQYF. The CDR3 coding sequence is TGTGCCAGCAGCTTGGGTGCGGGAGGGCCGCCCAAGCAGTACTTC.